A selection of T cell receptor beta chains follows, all from one sample in a study of blood T cell repertoires in COVID-19. Repertoires were generated with immunoSEQ multiplex PCR, while TCRdb's copy carries only in-frame clones and drops some. Among 250,000 to 300,000 clones listed, approximately 89% were seen once. The sequenced material came from peripheral blood. These receptors all come from a woman in her thirties with COVID-19, enrolled during active disease. Each CDR3 is given with its conserved first and last residue. D genes are given only for firm matches. Some rows have no size entry. The others give once, few or many, or a class for an expanded clone.

D gene,V gene,clone size,J gene,CDR3 DNA,CDR3 protein
TRBD1,TRBV19,.,TRBJ1-3,TGTGCCAGTTCCCAAGACCGTGGGACAGGATCCTCCTCTGGAAACACCATATATTTT,CASSQDRGTGSSSGNTIYF
.,TRBV15,.,TRBJ2-2,TGTGCCACCAGATCCCGCGGTACCGGGGAGCTGTTTTTT,CATRSRGTGELFF
TRBD2,TRBV7-3,.,TRBJ2-1,TGTGCCAGCAGCTTAAGTAGCGGGAGCGCGAATGAGCAGTTCTTC,CASSLSSGSANEQFF
.,TRBV6-5,once,TRBJ1-2,TGTGCCAGGGGGGGGGTGGACAGTGCTAGAGGCTACACCTTC,CARGGVDSARGYTF
.,TRBV18,.,TRBJ1-1,TGTGCCAGCTCGCCCACAGGGCTTGAAGCTTTCTTT,CASSPTGLEAFF
.,TRBV19,.,TRBJ1-6,TGTGCCAGTAGTCCCCGGACAGATTCACCCCTCCACTTT,CASSPRTDSPLHF
.,TRBV15,.,TRBJ1-1,TGTGCCACCACAAGGTCACAGCTGAACACTGAAGCTTTCTTT,CATTRSQLNTEAFF
TRBD2,TRBV19,.,TRBJ2-1,TGTGCCAGTAGTATACGGAGCGGGAGTTACAATGAGCAGTTCTTC,CASSIRSGSYNEQFF
.,TRBV2,.,TRBJ1-2,TGTGCCAGCAGTCCTAAATCTCTACCCGGCTATGGCTACACCTTC,CASSPKSLPGYGYTF
.,TRBV5-5,.,TRBJ1-2,TGTGCCAGCAGCTTGGCCGAAGTCTTCCTAGACTTC,CASSLAEVFLDF
TRBD1,TRBV28,.,TRBJ1-2,TGTGCCAGCAGTTTACTCGGGACAGGGGGTGGCTATGGCTACACCTTC,CASSLLGTGGGYGYTF
.,TRBV19,.,TRBJ1-1,TGTGCCAGTAGTATAGATTCAACAAAGGAAGCTTTCTTT,CASSIDSTKEAFF
.,TRBV9,.,TRBJ2-5,TGTGCCAGCAGCCGCGACAGAAAAGAGACCCAGTACTTC,CASSRDRKETQYF
.,TRBV27,.,TRBJ2-5,TGTGCCAGCAGTTTATGGGCAGGGGAAGAGACCCAGTACTTC,CASSLWAGEETQYF
.,TRBV10-3,.,TRBJ2-1,TGTGCCATCAGTGAGTCCACGGGAAACAATGAGCAGTTCTTC,CAISESTGNNEQFF
.,TRBV10-2,.,TRBJ2-7,TGCGCCAGCAGTGAGTCTCTAGGCAGATCCTACGAGCAGTACTTC,CASSESLGRSYEQYF
.,TRBV19,.,TRBJ1-2,TGTGCCAGTAGTACTCCGGGAAATAACTATGGCTACACCTTC,CASSTPGNNYGYTF
TRBD1,TRBV28,.,TRBJ1-2,TGTGCCAGCAGTTTAGGGACAGGGCTTGGCTACACCTTC,CASSLGTGLGYTF
.,TRBV7-7,.,TRBJ1-3,TGTGCCAGCAGCCCCCTAACTGGAGGCACCATATATTTT,CASSPLTGGTIYF
TRBD2,TRBV5-4,.,TRBJ2-1,TGTGCCAGCAGCTTCACGGGAGGAAATCGTGGTGAGCAGTTCTTC,CASSFTGGNRGEQFF
TRBD2,TRBV4-1,.,TRBJ2-7,TGCGCCAGCAGCCAAAGGTCACTAGCGGGAGCCCTCGAGCAGTACTTC,CASSQRSLAGALEQYF
.,TRBV6-5,.,TRBJ1-1,TGTGCCAGCAGCCTGAGTTACTGGTCAGGCACTGAAGCTTTCTTT,CASSLSYWSGTEAFF
TRBD1,TRBV7-9,once,TRBJ2-5,TGTGCCAGCAGCCCGGGACAGGGGAAGTACTTC,CASSPGQGKYF
TRBD1,TRBV5-5,.,TRBJ1-1,TGTGCCAGCAGCTCCCGGACAGGGGGGGACACTGAAGCTTTCTTT,CASSSRTGGDTEAFF
.,TRBV5-1,.,TRBJ2-1,TGCGCCAGCAGCGGGGGAAGGGAGGATGAGCAGTTCTTC,CASSGGREDEQFF
.,TRBV4-1,.,TRBJ1-5,TGCGCCAGCAGCCAACAGGGGCTGGATCAGCCCCAGCATTTT,CASSQQGLDQPQHF
.,TRBV20-1,.,TRBJ2-7,TGCAGTGCTAGTCCAGACCCCACTACTATCCTTTACGAGCAGTACTTC,CSASPDPTTILYEQYF
.,TRBV29-1,.,TRBJ2-3,TGCAGCGTTGTGGGCAGGGTCACAGATACGCAGTATTTT,CSVVGRVTDTQYF
.,TRBV6-5,once,TRBJ2-7,TGTGCCAGCAGTTACTCGAGGGGGGGCGAGCAGTACTTC,CASSYSRGGEQYF
TRBD1,TRBV4-2,.,TRBJ1-1,TGTGCCAGCAGCCAAGGCAGGGGGGGACAGGGGGGAACTGAAGCTTTCTTT,CASSQGRGGQGGTEAFF
TRBD1,TRBV14,.,TRBJ1-1,TGTGCCAGCACGTTGACAGGGGGCACTGAAGCTTTCTTT,CASTLTGGTEAFF
TRBD1,TRBV27,.,TRBJ2-3,TGTGCCAGCAGTTTAGCGGACAGGGGGACAGATACGCAGTATTTT,CASSLADRGTDTQYF
.,TRBV18,.,TRBJ1-1,TGTGCCAGCTCCCCCGCGATCGGTGAAGCTTTCTTT,CASSPAIGEAFF
.,TRBV5-1,.,TRBJ1-6,TGCGCCAGCAGCTTGGAATCGGGAAACAATAATTCACCCCTCCACTTT,CASSLESGNNNSPLHF
.,TRBV4-1,.,TRBJ2-1,TGCGCCAGCAGCCTGAGGGTAAATGGGCGGGACCAAACCTACAATGAGCAGTTCTTC,CASSLRVNGRDQTYNEQFF
TRBD1,TRBV6-5,.,TRBJ2-1,TGTGCCAGCAGTCTCGGGACAGGTATCAATGAGCAGTTCTTC,CASSLGTGINEQFF
.,TRBV7-9,.,TRBJ1-1,TGTGCCAGCAGCCACGGCGCCCTCGGGGGTAACACTGAAGCTTTCTTT,CASSHGALGGNTEAFF
TRBD1,TRBV5-1,few,TRBJ1-1,TGCGCCAGCAGCACGCCGGGACAGGGGGCGGCTGAAGCTTTCTTT,CASSTPGQGAAEAFF
.,TRBV30,.,TRBJ1-2,TGTGCCTGGAGTGGGGGGACTGGGGATGGCTACACCTTC,CAWSGGTGDGYTF
TRBD2,TRBV19,.,TRBJ2-1,TGTGCCAGTAGAGCGGGGGCCAGCTCCTACAATGAGCAGTTCTTC,CASRAGASSYNEQFF